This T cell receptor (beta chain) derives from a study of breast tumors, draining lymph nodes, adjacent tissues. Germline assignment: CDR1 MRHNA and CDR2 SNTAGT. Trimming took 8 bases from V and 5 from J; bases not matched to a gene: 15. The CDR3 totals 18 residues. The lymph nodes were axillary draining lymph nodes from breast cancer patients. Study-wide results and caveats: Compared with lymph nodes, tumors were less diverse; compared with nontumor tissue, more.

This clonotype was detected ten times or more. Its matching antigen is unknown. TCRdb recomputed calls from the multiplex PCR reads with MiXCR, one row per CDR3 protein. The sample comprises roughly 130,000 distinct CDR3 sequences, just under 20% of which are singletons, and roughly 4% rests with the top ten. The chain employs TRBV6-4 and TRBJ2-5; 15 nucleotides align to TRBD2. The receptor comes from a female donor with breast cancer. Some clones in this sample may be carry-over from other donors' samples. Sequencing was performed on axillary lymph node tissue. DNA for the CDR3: TGTGCCAGCCGAGAACGGACTAGCGGGAGGGATTTCCGGGAGACCCAGTACTTC. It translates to CASRERTSGRDFRETQYF.